Listed below are T cell receptor beta chains from one sample, sequenced in a study of radiation and T cells in renal cell carcinoma. Method: immunoSEQ multiplex PCR; TCRdb's copy keeps in-frame clones and lacks some. This sample carries some 130,000 clones, 70% to 90% of them seen once, and the ten largest clones take approximately 2%. Sample: blood, taken from a patient whose treatment included radiotherapy and nephrectomy. The receptors were gathered from an older woman with renal cell carcinoma. CDR3s include the opening cysteine and the closing phenylalanine or tryptophan. Each record gives: clone size, J gene, D gene, V gene, CDR3 DNA, CDR3 protein. The D gene is left open where the match is weak. Where a row states a size, it is once, few, many or the class of an expanded clone; other rows omit it.

. | TRBJ1-1 | . | TRBV19 | TGTGCCAGTAGTATAGCCGCGGGGTGGACTGAAGCTTTCTTT | CASSIAAGWTEAFF
. | TRBJ1-1 | . | TRBV27 | TGTGCCAGCAGTGTCAGGGGACCGGACACTGAAGCTTTCTTT | CASSVRGPDTEAFF
. | TRBJ2-6 | . | TRBV29-1 | TGCAGCGTTGGCTCTGGGGCCAACGTCCTGACTTTC | CSVGSGANVLTF
. | TRBJ1-2 | TRBD1 | TRBV6-5 | TGTGCCAGCAGTTACGGGACAGCCCATATTGGCTACACCTTC | CASSYGTAHIGYTF
. | TRBJ2-7 | . | TRBV4-1 | TGCGCCAGCAGCCAAGACTGGTTTTCCTACGAGCAGTACTTC | CASSQDWFSYEQYF
. | TRBJ1-6 | . | TRBV7-7 | TGTGCTAGCAGCTTAGCTGGGCAGGGTTATAATTCACCCCTCCACTTT | CASSLAGQGYNSPLHF
. | TRBJ2-7 | TRBD1 | TRBV5-4 | TGTGCCAGCAGACCGACAGGGGAATACGAGCAGTACTTC | CASRPTGEYEQYF
once | TRBJ1-1 | TRBD1 | TRBV5-6 | TGTGCCAGCAGCTGGTGGACAGGGGGCGCGGCGGACACTGAAGCTTTCTTT | CASSWWTGGAADTEAFF
once | TRBJ1-5 | TRBD1 | TRBV27 | TGTGCCAGCAGTTTTCACCCCGGGACAGATCAGCCCCAGCATTTT | CASSFHPGTDQPQHF
few | TRBJ1-1 | . | TRBV7-9 | TGTGCCAGCAGCTTAGGACTGGGGAACACTGAAGCTTTCTTT | CASSLGLGNTEAFF
. | TRBJ1-1 | . | TRBV19 | TGTGCCAGTAGTGCAGGGGTCGCGGTTGAAGCTTTCTTT | CASSAGVAVEAFF
. | TRBJ2-3 | TRBD2 | TRBV5-1 | TGCGCCAGCCGGGAGGCTGGGGCTAGCACAGATACGCAGTATTTT | CASREAGASTDTQYF
. | TRBJ1-2 | . | TRBV28 | TGTGCCAGCATCCAATCGGGGAGTCCTAACTATGGCTACACCTTC | CASIQSGSPNYGYTF
. | TRBJ1-2 | . | TRBV9 | TGTGCCAGCAGCGCCTCGGAGGGGGGTAATAACTATGGCTACACCTTC | CASSASEGGNNYGYTF
. | TRBJ2-7 | . | TRBV4-3 | TGCGCCAGCAGCCAGGACCTAGGGTACGAGCAGTACTTC | CASSQDLGYEQYF
few | TRBJ2-7 | . | TRBV28 | TGTGCCAGCAGTTTGACTAGAGAGGACGAGCAGTACTTC | CASSLTREDEQYF
. | TRBJ2-5 | . | TRBV5-4 | TGTGCCAGCAGCTTGGCCGGAGCCCAAGAGACCCAGTACTTC | CASSLAGAQETQYF
. | TRBJ2-5 | . | TRBV5-1 | TGCGCCAGCAGGAAGGCGACAGCGTACCAAGAGACCCAGTACTTC | CASRKATAYQETQYF
few | TRBJ1-5 | . | TRBV4-2 | TGTGCCAGCAGCCAAGATATACAGGGAGGACGTCAGCCCCAGCATTTT | CASSQDIQGGRQPQHF
. | TRBJ2-3 | . | TRBV5-1 | TGCGCCAGCAGCTTGACAGGGTGGGGGAGCACAGATACGCAGTATTTT | CASSLTGWGSTDTQYF
once | TRBJ1-1 | . | TRBV7-8 | TGTGCCAGCAGGCACCGGCGGGTTCGGGACGCTGAAGCTTTCTTT | CASRHRRVRDAEAFF
. | TRBJ1-2 | . | TRBV4-1 | TGCGCCAGCAGCCAAGGGCAGGGGTATGGCTACACCTTC | CASSQGQGYGYTF
. | TRBJ1-2 | . | TRBV12-5 | TGTGCTAGTGCTCCAACCGGGGGGCTCGTCTATGGCTACACCTTC | CASAPTGGLVYGYTF
. | TRBJ1-2 | . | TRBV28 | TGTGCCAGCAGTTTCGACGGGGATTACTATGGCTACACCTTC | CASSFDGDYYGYTF
. | TRBJ1-3 | . | TRBV30 | TGTGCCTGGAGTCTAGGGGCATCTGGAAACACCATATATTTT | CAWSLGASGNTIYF
. | TRBJ2-1 | TRBD1 | TRBV5-4 | TGTGCCAGCAGCCCTCCGGGACAGGGCTACAATGAGCAGTTCTTC | CASSPPGQGYNEQFF
. | TRBJ1-6 | . | TRBV30 | TGTGCCTGGAGGACAACTAATTCACCCCTCCACTTT | CAWRTTNSPLHF
. | TRBJ1-2 | TRBD1 | TRBV28 | TGTGCCAGCAGGCTGACAGGGCTTGGCTACACCTTC | CASRLTGLGYTF
. | TRBJ2-3 | . | TRBV27 | TGTGCCAGCAGTCCCCGACAGACTAGCACAGATACGCAGTATTTT | CASSPRQTSTDTQYF
once | TRBJ2-1 | . | TRBV6-1 | TGTGCCAGCGCTCGGGAAAAGCACAATGAGCAGTTCTTC | CASAREKHNEQFF
. | TRBJ1-2 | . | TRBV27 | TGTGCCAGCAGTTTATATAGGGACTATGGCTACACCTTC | CASSLYRDYGYTF